This is a list of T cell receptor beta chains from one sample in a study of response to subunit inactivated influenza vaccine. TCRdb analysed the RT-PCR reads with MiXCR anew, one entry per CDR3 protein. Among hundreds of thousands of distinct CDR3 sequences listed, roughly 8.2% were seen once. The source was PBMCs from blood, collected 23 to 25 months after vaccination. These receptors were obtained from a man between 50 and 70 years old who received an inactivated influenza vaccine. Each CDR3 is given with its conserved first and last residue. Part of the rows lack a size; the others show once, few, many or a class for expanded clones.

V gene: TRBV12-3/TRBV12-4
clone size: few
CDR3 protein: CASSLEGNGELFF

V gene: TRBV5-1
clone size: few
CDR3 protein: CASSRVGTDTQYF

V gene: TRBV20-1
clone size: -
CDR3 protein: CSANRGPGGYTF

V gene: TRBV11-3
clone size: many
CDR3 protein: CASSNRGGTQYF

V gene: TRBV7-8
clone size: many
CDR3 protein: CASKGRRTDTQYF

V gene: TRBV21-1
clone size: -
CDR3 protein: CASSIKPNSYEQYF

V gene: TRBV27
clone size: few
CDR3 protein: CASIRDTYNEQFF

V gene: TRBV28
clone size: few
CDR3 protein: CASSYPPGQWTVDTEAFF

V gene: TRBV6-2/TRBV6-3
clone size: few
CDR3 protein: CASSPSGLSYGYTF

V gene: TRBV12-3/TRBV12-4
clone size: few
CDR3 protein: CASSLMRYEQFF

V gene: TRBV11-1
clone size: few
CDR3 protein: CASSFLGGNSYNEQFF

V gene: TRBV12-3/TRBV12-4
clone size: few
CDR3 protein: CASSLGQGPAEKLFF

V gene: TRBV28
clone size: few
CDR3 protein: CASCGLAVPLAKNIQYF

V gene: TRBV20-1
clone size: many
CDR3 protein: CSARGPPAQPQHF

V gene: TRBV12-3/TRBV12-4
clone size: -
CDR3 protein: CASSRGQGDEKLFF

V gene: TRBV4-3
clone size: few
CDR3 protein: CASSQHSGRGNTGELFF

V gene: TRBV7-8
clone size: many
CDR3 protein: CASSLVDSRSKGYEQYF

V gene: TRBV20-1
clone size: many
CDR3 protein: CSALAGGSTDTQYF

V gene: TRBV24-1
clone size: -
CDR3 protein: CATHSGDTQYF

V gene: TRBV5-1
clone size: -
CDR3 protein: CASSLAFGQIYEQYF

V gene: TRBV5-1
clone size: few
CDR3 protein: CASSLTSGRLTYNEQFF

V gene: TRBV12-3/TRBV12-4
clone size: few
CDR3 protein: CASSTTYIPGYGYTF

V gene: TRBV15
clone size: -
CDR3 protein: CATSRDGNFYNEQFF

V gene: TRBV12-3/TRBV12-4
clone size: many
CDR3 protein: CASNLHTLNEQFF

V gene: TRBV3-1
clone size: -
CDR3 protein: CASSQGGRAFGEQYF

V gene: TRBV10-3
clone size: many
CDR3 protein: CAIRYGDNEQFF

V gene: TRBV12-3/TRBV12-4
clone size: few
CDR3 protein: CASSLARRGEKLFF

V gene: TRBV12-3/TRBV12-4
clone size: many
CDR3 protein: CASSVAGGYNEQFF

V gene: TRBV20-1
clone size: many
CDR3 protein: CSAPGSAGNTIYF

V gene: TRBV20-1
clone size: -
CDR3 protein: CSASVGGNTEAFF

V gene: TRBV7-2
clone size: many
CDR3 protein: CASSFLVTTDTQYF

V gene: TRBV3-1
clone size: few
CDR3 protein: CASSQVQTGGETQYF

V gene: TRBV7-9
clone size: many
CDR3 protein: CASSRIRDRGQETQYF

V gene: TRBV10-2
clone size: -
CDR3 protein: CASSEWGGSSTDTQYF

V gene: TRBV21-1
clone size: many
CDR3 protein: CASSKEQVNTEAFF

V gene: TRBV19
clone size: many
CDR3 protein: CATKGAGELQPQHF

V gene: TRBV29-1
clone size: -
CDR3 protein: CSVEEIRDFYGYTF

V gene: TRBV5-1
clone size: many
CDR3 protein: CASSLFPQAGPMNTEAFF

V gene: TRBV6-2/TRBV6-3
clone size: few
CDR3 protein: CASSLIGDNEQFF

V gene: TRBV7-2
clone size: -
CDR3 protein: CASSMRGGGNTEAFF

V gene: TRBV7-9
clone size: few
CDR3 protein: CASSDDGAPSYGYTF

V gene: TRBV6-5
clone size: -
CDR3 protein: CASSYSPESYEQYF

V gene: TRBV6-2/TRBV6-3
clone size: few
CDR3 protein: CASSRQDTQYF

V gene: TRBV28
clone size: few
CDR3 protein: CASSFFGHYGYTF